The 9 T cell receptor beta chains listed next were all sequenced from one sample in a study of response to subunit inactivated influenza vaccine. One entry per CDR3 protein results from TCRdb running MiXCR on the RT-PCR reads. The sample carries roughly 160,000 distinct CDR3 sequences, approximately 11% recorded once. Sequencing used CD8+ T cells sorted from PBMCs, obtained less than 25 months after vaccination. The receptor source for this set is a man aged 45 to 70 who received an inactivated influenza vaccine.

The chain joins TRBV21-1 to TRBJ2-3; TRBD1 is the table's D call, not checked against the DNA. TRBV21-1 is listed as a pseudogene. The CDR3 contains 17 residues. DNA for the CDR3: TGTGCCAGCAGCAGGCAGCCCCGGGACAGGGACCCAGATACGCAGTATTTT. Protein sequence: CASSRQPRDRDPDTQYF.

The chain links TRBV28 to TRBJ1-4; D gene uncertain. Trimming took off 1 base at V and 3 bases at J, with 6 bases between the two ends. The CDR3 extends over 14 amino acids. The V gene's germline CDR1 is MDHEN and CDR2 SYDVKM. CDR3 in DNA: TGTGCCAGCAGTTTATTCCGGGCTAATGAAAAACTGTTTTTT. Translating it yields CASSLFRANEKLFF.

The V and J genes are TRBV5-1 and TRBJ2-7; 7 bases fit TRBD2. Germline V gene sequence: CDR1 SGHRS, CDR2 YFSETQ. The CDR3 length is 14 residues. V lost 0 bases and J lost 6; bases outside the gene matches: 6. The CDR3, as DNA: TGCGCCAGCAGCTTGGAAGTACTAGCGACCGAGCAGTACTTC. This translates into CASSLEVLATEQYF.

In its sample, this clonotype was seen many times. This chain links TRBV7-9 with TRBJ1-6; TRBD1 aligns across 8 bases. There are 13 residues in the CDR3. The germline V gene has CDR1 SEHNR and CDR2 FQNEAQ (reference sequence). V was pared by 6 bases and J by 11 bases, with 6 bases of the junction left unmatched. The CDR3 protein is CASRLEQGAPLHF. CDR3 DNA sequence: TGTGCCAGCAGACTCGAACAGGGGGCACCCCTCCACTTT.

This clonotype has at least ten counts. CDR3 loop: CASSLQGGVMNTEAFF. Here the CDR3 DNA reads TGTGCCAGCAGTTTACAGGGTGGGGTAATGAACACTGAAGCTTTCTTT. The chain is built from TRBV27 and TRBJ1-1; a weak D match, TRBD1 (5 bases). This CDR3 has 16 amino acids. V lost 2 bases and J lost 0, with 13 bases in between. The germline V gene has CDR1 MNHEY and CDR2 SMNVEV (reference sequence).

This clonotype came up many times. The chain couples TRBV4-1 to TRBJ2-3, with TRBD2 matching 7 bases. The J segment lost 0 bases and the V segment lost 0 bases, leaving 18 bases of the junction unmatched. Germline V gene lookup returns CDR1 MGHRA and CDR2 YSYEKL. CDR3 length: 21 residues. CDR3 sequence: CASSQEVRWGSGAPSTDTQYF. The CDR3 coding sequence is TGCGCCAGCAGCCAAGAGGTGAGGTGGGGCAGCGGGGCCCCTAGCACAGATACGCAGTATTTT.

The V call is TRBV18, the J call TRBJ2-7; D remains unclear. This CDR3 is 12 amino acids long. With 5 bases removed from V and 7 bases from J, the gap between germline ends came to 12 bases. The germline CDR1 and CDR2 sequences are KGHSH and LQKENI. In nucleotides, the CDR3 is TGTGCCAGCTCATTTCCGGGTCAGGAGCAGTACTTC. Its protein product is CASSFPGQEQYF. Full variable domain (rest looked up from reference TRBV18 and TRBJ2-7): NAGVMQNPRHLVRRRGQEARLRCSPMKGHSHVYWYRQLPEEGLKFMVYLQKENIIDESGMPKERFSAEFPKEGPSILRIQQVVRGDSAAYFCASSFPGQEQYFGPGTRLTVT.

V usage is TRBV2 and J usage is TRBJ2-5; a weak D match, TRBD1 (6 bases). V lost 2 bases to trimming and J lost 1 base, with 14 bases between them. Germline assignment: CDR1 SNHLY and CDR2 FYNNEI. CDR3 length: 16 amino acids. This chain's CDR3 is CASSEYFATGQETQYF. In DNA, the CDR3 is TGTGCCAGCAGTGAATATTTCGCGACAGGCCAAGAGACCCAGTACTTC.

A few counts support this clonotype. The chain carries TRBV12-3 or TRBV12-4 and TRBJ2-4; D is possibly TRBD2 (6 bases). The CDR3 contains 14 residues. Trimming shortened V by 4 bases and J by 0 bases, and 7 bases separated the two germline ends. The CDR3 sequence: CASSWGLAKNIQYF. The DNA of the CDR3 is TGTGCCAGCAGTTGGGGACTAGCCAAAAACATTCAGTACTTC.